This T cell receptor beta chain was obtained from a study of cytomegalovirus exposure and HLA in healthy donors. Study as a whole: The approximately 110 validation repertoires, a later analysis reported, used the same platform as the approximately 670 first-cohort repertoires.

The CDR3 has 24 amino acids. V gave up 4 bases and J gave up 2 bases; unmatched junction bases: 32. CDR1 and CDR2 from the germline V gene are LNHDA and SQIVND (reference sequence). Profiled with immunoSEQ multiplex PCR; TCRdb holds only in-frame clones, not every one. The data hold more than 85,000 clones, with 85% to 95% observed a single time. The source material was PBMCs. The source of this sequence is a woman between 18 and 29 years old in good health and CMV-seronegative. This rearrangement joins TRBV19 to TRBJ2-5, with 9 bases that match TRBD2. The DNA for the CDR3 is TGTGCCAGTAGTAGAGGGAAACCGTTACGCAGCGGGGGGCCCTCAGGGGCGCGTCAAGAGACCCAGTACTTC. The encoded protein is CASSRGKPLRSGGPSGARQETQYF.